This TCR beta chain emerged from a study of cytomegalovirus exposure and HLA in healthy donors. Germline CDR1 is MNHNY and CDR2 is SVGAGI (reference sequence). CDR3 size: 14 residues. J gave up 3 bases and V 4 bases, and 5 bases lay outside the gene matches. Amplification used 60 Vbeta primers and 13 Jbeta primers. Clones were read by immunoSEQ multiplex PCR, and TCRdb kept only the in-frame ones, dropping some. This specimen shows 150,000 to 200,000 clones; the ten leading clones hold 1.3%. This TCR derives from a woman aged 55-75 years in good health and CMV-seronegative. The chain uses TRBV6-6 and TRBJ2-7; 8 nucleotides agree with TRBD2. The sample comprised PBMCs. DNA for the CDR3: TGTGCCAGCAGTTCACAGCGGGAGAGCTACGAGCAGTACTTC. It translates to CASSSQRESYEQYF.